This T cell receptor beta chain appears in the sequencing data of a study of T-cell reconstitution after alpha-beta-depleted transplantation in children. The length of the CDR3 is 12 residues. Germline CDR1 is KGHSH and CDR2 is LQKENI. Trimming shortened V by 8 bases and J by 0 bases, and 7 bases separated the two germline ends. Unique molecular identifiers tagged the TCRbeta library. Via MiXCR, TCRdb re-called the PCR reads, giving one row per CDR3 protein. The table includes 400,000 to 500,000 distinct CDR3 sequences, roughly a tenth detected once. This clonotype was counted many times. The chain has TRBV18 and TRBJ2-5; no clear D. The receptor's source is a human donor who donated a stem cell graft to a child with acute myeloid leukemia. The source material was PBMCs from the stem cell graft donor, sampled from the stem cell graft. The CDR3 here is CASSPYQETQYF. CDR3 coding DNA: TGTGCCAGCAGCCCCTACCAAGAGACCCAGTACTTC. Full variable domain (outside the CDR3, taken from reference TRBV18 and TRBJ2-5): NAGVMQNPRHLVRRRGQEARLRCSPMKGHSHVYWYRQLPEEGLKFMVYLQKENIIDESGMPKERFSAEFPKEGPSILRIQQVVRGDSAAYFCASSPYQETQYFGPGTRLLVL.